Listed here are 31 T cell receptor beta chains from one sample, sequenced in a study of CD8+ T cells in alopecia areata. Treatment denoted: oral pan-JAK inhibitor, 5-10 mg twice daily. TCR sequencing used cDNA made by reverse transcription of extracted RNA. Clones were read by immunoSEQ multiplex PCR, and TCRdb kept only the in-frame ones, dropping some. The sample gives 200,000 to 250,000 clones, roughly 66% of which show up once; more than 0.95% is in the top ten. The sample here was CD4+ T cells sorted from blood, taken at approximately week 42, from a patient treated with tofacitinib. The source of these receptors is a human donor with alopecia areata.

This chain connects TRBV5-6 to TRBJ2-3; the D gene is possibly TRBD1 (6 bases). The V gene lost 0 bases and the J gene lost 5 bases, with 10 bases spanning the gap. There are 14 residues in the CDR3. Germline V gives CDR1 SGHDT, CDR2 YYEEEE. Here the CDR3 DNA reads TGTGCCAGCAGCTTGGACAGGGACGGAGATACGCAGTATTTT. This gives the protein CASSLDRDGDTQYF.

In its sample, this clone was seen many times. The chain carries TRBV14 and TRBJ2-7; 7 bases match TRBD2. From germline, CDR1 is SGHDN and CDR2 FVKESK. V trimming: 4 bases; J trimming: 2 bases; junction bases outside the gene matches: 5. The CDR3 consists of 14 residues. CDR3 protein: CASSRGTTPYEQYF. The DNA of the CDR3 is TGTGCCAGCAGCCGCGGGACTACACCCTACGAGCAGTACTTC.

The chain couples TRBV29-1 to TRBJ1-2, with D hard to call. The CDR3 spans 12 residues. CDR1 and CDR2 (germline): SQVTM, ANQGSEA. V lost 2 bases, J lost 6 bases, and 10 bases lay in between. This CDR3 reads CSVEKTLDGYTF. As DNA, the CDR3 is TGCAGCGTTGAAAAGACTTTGGATGGCTACACCTTC.

The chain has TRBV20-1 and TRBJ2-3; D ambiguous. Germline assignment: CDR1 DFQATT and CDR2 SNEGSKA (reference sequence). Trimming took 3 bases from V and 5 from J, leaving 3 bases between them. The CDR3 has 10 residues. The CDR3 loop is CSASEDTQYF. CDR3 nucleotide sequence: TGCAGTGCTAGTGAAGATACGCAGTATTTT.

The chain links TRBV27 to TRBJ1-2; 9 bases agree with TRBD1. This CDR3 comprises 16 residues. Germline values: CDR1 MNHEY, CDR2 SMNVEV (reference sequence). Trimming at V came to 5 bases and at J to 8 bases, leaving 15 bases not matched to a gene. The CDR3 loop reads CASSQGTGPPSEGYTF. The CDR3 DNA is TGTGCCAGCAGTCAAGGGACAGGGCCACCATCGGAGGGCTACACCTTC.

The rearrangement links TRBV29-1 to TRBJ1-1, with 7 bases lining up with TRBD1. With 7 bases clipped from V and 0 bases from J, the junction kept 8 bases outside the gene matches. The germline gives CDR1 SQVTM, CDR2 ANQGSEA. The CDR3 runs to 14 residues. The CDR3 bases are TGCAGCGCGAGAAGGGACAGCATGAACACTGAAGCTTTCTTT. It specifies CSARRDSMNTEAFF.

This sequence joins TRBV2 and TRBJ1-6, with D unclear. The germline gives CDR1 SNHLY, CDR2 FYNNEI. CDR3 length equals 14 residues. Deletions cut 1 base from V and 7 bases from J, with 8 bases between. CDR3 coding DNA: TGTGCCAGCAGTGAAGATAGCGGAAATTCACCCCTCCACTTT. It is translated as CASSEDSGNSPLHF.

This chain uses TRBV5-6 with TRBJ2-7; D not resolved. Germline V gene sequence: CDR1 SGHDT, CDR2 YYEEEE. V lost 1 base and J 4 bases, leaving 12 bases between the germline ends. CDR3 length: 14 amino acids. The CDR3 DNA sequence: TGTGCCAGCAGCTTGCTGCTGACGGCTTACGAGCAGTACTTC. This gives the protein CASSLLLTAYEQYF.

This clone was seen just once. The chain recombines TRBV29-1 with TRBJ2-1; possible D gene TRBD1, 6 bases. The CDR3 runs 14 residues. Trimming cost V 6 bases and J 0 bases, with 12 bases left between them. Per germline, CDR1 SQVTM and CDR2 ANQGSEA. The CDR3 spells CSVTTGSSYNEQFF. The CDR3 DNA sequence: TGCAGCGTAACCACAGGGAGCTCCTACAATGAGCAGTTCTTC.

This clone has just a few counts. The rearrangement uses TRBV29-1 and TRBJ2-7, with TRBD1 matching over 9 bases. After removal of 7 bases from V and 6 bases from J, the junction contained 10 bases not matched to a gene. Germline CDR1 SQVTM, CDR2 ANQGSEA. This CDR3 spans 13 amino acids. CDR3 region: CSGTRDRAGEQYF. The CDR3 DNA reads TGCAGCGGAACCCGGGACAGGGCAGGCGAGCAGTACTTC.

The chain links TRBV29-1 to TRBJ2-1; D may match TRBD1 or TRBD2 (5 bases each). Trimming removed 1 base from V and 4 bases from J, with 14 bases in between. CDR1 is SQVTM and CDR2 is ANQGSEA in the germline V gene. This CDR3 comprises 15 residues. CDR3 in amino acids: CSVEGGPGAYNEQFF. CDR3 nucleotide sequence: TGCAGCGTTGAAGGGGGACCTGGGGCATACAATGAGCAGTTCTTC.

This clone showed up just a few times. This chain uses TRBV29-1 with TRBJ2-1, with 14 bases that match TRBD2. With 7 bases clipped from V and 0 bases from J, the junction kept 17 bases outside the gene matches. This CDR3 has 20 residues. CDR1 is SQVTM, CDR2 ANQGSEA, per germline. The CDR3 spells CSGAPAGLAGGMVSYNEQFF. The CDR3 bases are TGCAGCGGGGCCCCGGCCGGACTAGCGGGGGGAATGGTCTCCTACAATGAGCAGTTCTTC.

This clone has a handful of counts. The chain uses TRBV7-2 and TRBJ2-1; 12 bases line up with TRBD2. V shed 0 bases and J 5 bases; nucleotides not matched to a gene: 2. The CDR3 length is 16 residues. Germline assignment: CDR1 SGHTA and CDR2 FQGNSA. CDR3 residues: CASSLAGLAGNNEQFF. CDR3 sequence (DNA): TGTGCCAGCAGCTTAGCCGGACTAGCGGGGAACAATGAGCAGTTCTTC.

The rearrangement joins TRBV7-2 to TRBJ1-6, with D possibly being TRBD1 (5 bases). Trimming removed 1 base at V and 10 bases at J, with 11 bases between. CDR1 is SGHTA, CDR2 FQGNSA, per germline. The CDR3 runs to 14 residues. The CDR3 loop reads CASSLEGGESPLHF. CDR3 coding DNA: TGTGCCAGCAGCTTAGAGGGAGGGGAGTCACCCCTCCACTTT.

The rearrangement joins TRBV7-6 to TRBJ2-3, with D perhaps given as TRBD1 or TRBD2 (7 bases each). The CDR3 runs to 16 residues. Trimming left V 1 base short and J 1 base short, with 12 bases between. The germline gives CDR1 SGHVS, CDR2 FNYEAQ. CDR3 bases: TGTGCCAGCAGCTTAGGCCCAGGGGGGGGCACAGATACGCAGTATTTT. Translation gives CASSLGPGGGTDTQYF.

This clone showed up just once. J is TRBJ2-2 and V is TRBV6-5, with D perhaps TRBD2 (7 bases). Germline V CDR1 and CDR2: MNHEY, SVGAGI. This CDR3 has 15 amino acids. V lost 7 bases, J lost 1 base, and 13 bases lay in between. The CDR3 here is CASKPGGLNTGELFF. In DNA form, the CDR3 reads TGTGCCAGCAAGCCGGGGGGCTTGAACACCGGGGAGCTGTTTTTT.

This clone was observed a few times. The chain carries TRBV5-1 and TRBJ2-7, with D tentatively TRBD1 (5 bases). This CDR3 has 13 amino acids. V gave up 3 bases and J gave up 2 bases, with 9 bases separating them. CDR1 SGHRS and CDR2 YFSETQ come from the germline V gene. The CDR3 nucleotides are TGCGCCAGCAGCTATGGACAAGCCTACGAGCAGTACTTC. It codes for CASSYGQAYEQYF.

The rearrangement links TRBV27 to TRBJ1-1, with a possible D match to TRBD1 (6 bases). This CDR3 has 13 residues. CDR1 is MNHEY, CDR2 SMNVEV, per germline (reference sequence). Trimming left V 6 bases short and J 2 bases short, with 10 bases between. CDR3 in amino acids: CASSGGGNTEAFF. The CDR3 nucleotides read TGTGCCAGCAGCGGAGGGGGAAACACTGAAGCTTTCTTT.

The chain has TRBV7-2 and TRBJ2-7; D remains ambiguous. This CDR3 has 11 residues. Trimming cost V 4 bases and J 6 bases, with 7 bases left between them. Germline loops: CDR1 SGHTA, CDR2 FQGNSA. The CDR3 reads CASSYSTEQYF. The CDR3 DNA sequence: TGTGCCAGCAGCTATAGCACCGAGCAGTACTTC.

The chain is built from TRBV4-3 and TRBJ1-2, with D perhaps matching TRBD1 (6 bases). CDR1 is LGHNA, CDR2 YSLEER, per germline. V lost 0 bases, J lost 6 bases, and 11 bases lay in between. The CDR3 runs to 14 residues. The CDR3 loop is CASSQEQGLDGYTF. DNA for the CDR3: TGCGCCAGCAGCCAAGAACAGGGTTTAGATGGCTACACCTTC.

The chain recombines TRBV5-6 with TRBJ2-5; D is undetermined. The V end lost 2 bases, the J end lost 1 base, and 9 bases lay between the germline ends. The CDR3 has 14 residues. CDR1 and CDR2 (germline): SGHDT, YYEEEE. Here the CDR3 reads CASSFGPLQETQYF. Written as DNA, the CDR3 is TGTGCCAGCAGCTTTGGGCCCCTCCAAGAGACCCAGTACTTC.

J is TRBJ2-7 and V is TRBV29-1; tentative D call: TRBD1 (6 bases). Trimming took off 4 bases at V and 5 bases at J, with 18 bases between the two ends. Germline loops: CDR1 SQVTM, CDR2 ANQGSEA. The CDR3 consists of 14 residues. The CDR3 nucleotides read TGCAGCGTTGTACCGTTACAGAGGGGGAACGAGCAGTACTTC. It encodes CSVVPLQRGNEQYF.

The chain carries TRBV11-2 and TRBJ2-2, with D possibly being TRBD2 (5 bases). This CDR3 contains 16 residues. Germline CDR1 SGHAT, CDR2 FQNNGV. V gave up 6 bases and J gave up 3 bases, with 17 bases separating them. The CDR3 DNA sequence: TGTGCCAGCAGGCCTAGGTTGTTCGGGGACACCGGGGAGCTGTTTTTT. Translation: CASRPRLFGDTGELFF.

The chain joins TRBV30 to TRBJ1-5, with TRBD1 matching over 7 bases. V lost 2 bases to trimming and J lost 7 bases; unmatched junction nucleotides: 8. The germline gives CDR1 GTSNPN, CDR2 SVGIG (reference sequence). CDR3 length: 14 amino acids. The CDR3 DNA reads as TGTGCCTGGAGTCCCGGACAGGCGTTACAGCCCCAGCATTTT. As protein: CAWSPGQALQPQHF.

V gene TRBV5-5 combines with J gene TRBJ2-3; D gene unclear. V shed 0 bases and J shed 4 bases, with 3 bases lying between them. The CDR3 is 12 residues long. Germline V gives CDR1 SGHKS, CDR2 YYEKEE (reference sequence). The CDR3 spells CASSLVSDTQYF. CDR3 DNA: TGTGCCAGCAGCTTGGTGTCAGATACGCAGTATTTT.

This clone has more than one count but fewer than ten. Within the sample, other DNA sequences also encode this same CDR3. The chain employs TRBV5-1 and TRBJ2-3, with a tentative D call TRBD1 (5 bases). This CDR3 contains 15 residues. Germline V gene data show CDR1 as SGHRS and CDR2 as YFSETQ. V was cut by 0 bases and J by 2 bases, with 10 bases left in between. CDR3 sequence reads: CASSLGGKSTDTQYF. The CDR3 nucleotides read TGCGCCAGCAGCTTGGGGGGCAAATCCACAGATACGCAGTATTTT.

V usage is TRBV6-4 and J usage is TRBJ2-6; D is undetermined. V dropped 5 bases and J dropped 0 bases, with 17 bases sitting between them. The CDR3 has 18 amino acids. CDR1 is MRHNA and CDR2 is SNTAGT in the germline V gene. The CDR3: CASSPDSTQDSGANVLTF. CDR3 nucleotides: TGTGCCAGCAGTCCCGACTCAACCCAGGACTCTGGGGCCAACGTCCTGACTTTC.

This clone occurred a few times. The chain couples TRBV29-1 to TRBJ2-3; either TRBD1 or TRBD2 may supply D (5 bases each). V was shortened by 8 bases and J by 3 bases, with 15 bases between the two germline ends. Germline CDR1 and CDR2: SQVTM and ANQGSEA. The CDR3 is 13 amino acids. CDR3 bases: TGCAGCCTGAGAGGGGTGGTTACAGATACGCAGTATTTT. This gives the protein CSLRGVVTDTQYF.

The chain links TRBV25-1 to TRBJ2-2; D is unclear. The V gene lost 1 base and the J gene lost 2 bases, with 14 bases spanning the gap. This CDR3 is built from 17 residues. Germline lookup yields CDR1 MGHDK and CDR2 SYGVNS. CDR3 DNA sequence: TGTGCCAGCAGTGAATCCTTCGGACGTTTTAACACCGGGGAGCTGTTTTTT. The encoded protein is CASSESFGRFNTGELFF.

The chain links TRBV29-1 to TRBJ1-2; no reliable D call. The length of the CDR3 is 14 residues. Germline V gene sequence: CDR1 SQVTM, CDR2 ANQGSEA. With 0 bases removed from V and 3 bases from J, the gap between germline ends came to 11 bases. The CDR3 protein is CSVEDRDFDYGYTF. CDR3 coding DNA: TGCAGCGTTGAAGATCGAGATTTTGACTATGGCTACACCTTC. Filled out from reference TRBV29-1 and TRBJ1-2, the complete variable domain reads SAVISQKPSRDICQRGTSLTIQCQVDSQVTMMFWYRQQPGQSLTLIATANQGSEATYESGFVIDKFPISRPNLTFSTLTVSNMSPEDSSIYLCSVEDRDFDYGYTFGSGTRLTVV.

This chain connects TRBV6-1 to TRBJ1-5, with D uncertain. Germline assignment: CDR1 MNHNS and CDR2 SASEGT. This CDR3 spans 13 amino acids. V dropped 6 bases and J dropped 7 bases, with 13 bases sitting between them. CDR3 DNA sequence: TGTGCCAGCAGCATTGGCAGGAACCAGCCCCAGCATTTT. Residues: CASSIGRNQPQHF.